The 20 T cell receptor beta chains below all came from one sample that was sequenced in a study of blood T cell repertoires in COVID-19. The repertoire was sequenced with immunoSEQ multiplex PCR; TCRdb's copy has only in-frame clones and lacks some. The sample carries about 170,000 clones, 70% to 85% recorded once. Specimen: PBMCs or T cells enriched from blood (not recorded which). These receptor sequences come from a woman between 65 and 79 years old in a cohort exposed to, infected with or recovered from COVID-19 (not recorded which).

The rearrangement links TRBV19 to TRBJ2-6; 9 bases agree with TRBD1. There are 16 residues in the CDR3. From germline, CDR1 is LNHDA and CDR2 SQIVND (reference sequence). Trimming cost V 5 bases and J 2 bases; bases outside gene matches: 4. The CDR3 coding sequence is TGTGCCAGTAGTCCTCGACAGGGGGCTGGGGCCAACGTCCTGACTTTC. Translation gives CASSPRQGAGANVLTF. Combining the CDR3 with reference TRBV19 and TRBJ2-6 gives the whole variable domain DGGITQSPKYLFRKEGQNVTLSCEQNLNHDAMYWYRQDPGQGLRLIYYSQIVNDFQKGDIAEGYSVSREKKESFPLTVTSAQKNPTAFYLCASSPRQGAGANVLTFGAGSRLTVL.

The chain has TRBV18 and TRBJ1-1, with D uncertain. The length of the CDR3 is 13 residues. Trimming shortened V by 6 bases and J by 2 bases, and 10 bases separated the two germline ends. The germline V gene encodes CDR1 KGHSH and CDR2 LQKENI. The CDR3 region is CASSRGVNTEAFF. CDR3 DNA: TGTGCCAGCTCGCGAGGAGTAAACACTGAAGCTTTCTTT. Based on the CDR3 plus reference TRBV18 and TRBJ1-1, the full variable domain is NAGVMQNPRHLVRRRGQEARLRCSPMKGHSHVYWYRQLPEEGLKFMVYLQKENIIDESGMPKERFSAEFPKEGPSILRIQQVVRGDSAAYFCASSRGVNTEAFFGQGTRLTVV.

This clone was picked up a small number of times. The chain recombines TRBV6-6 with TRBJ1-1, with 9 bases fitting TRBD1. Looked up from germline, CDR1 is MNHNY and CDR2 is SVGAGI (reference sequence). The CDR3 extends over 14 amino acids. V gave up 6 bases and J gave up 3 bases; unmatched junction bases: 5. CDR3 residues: CASSRTGGDTEAFF. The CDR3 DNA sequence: TGTGCCAGCAGCCGTACAGGGGGCGACACTGAAGCTTTCTTT.

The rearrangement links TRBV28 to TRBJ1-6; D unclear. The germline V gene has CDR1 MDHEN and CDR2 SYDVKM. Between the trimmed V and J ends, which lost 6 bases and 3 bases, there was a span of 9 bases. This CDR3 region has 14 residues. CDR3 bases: TGTGCCAGCAGCCCGGGTCACTATAATTCACCCCTCCACTTT. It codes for CASSPGHYNSPLHF.

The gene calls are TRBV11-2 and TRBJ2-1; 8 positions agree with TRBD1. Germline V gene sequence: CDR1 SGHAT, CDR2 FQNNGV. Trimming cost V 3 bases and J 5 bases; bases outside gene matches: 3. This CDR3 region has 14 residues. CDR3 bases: TGTGCCAGCAGCTTTGGGGACAGGCACAATGAGCAGTTCTTC. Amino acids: CASSFGDRHNEQFF.

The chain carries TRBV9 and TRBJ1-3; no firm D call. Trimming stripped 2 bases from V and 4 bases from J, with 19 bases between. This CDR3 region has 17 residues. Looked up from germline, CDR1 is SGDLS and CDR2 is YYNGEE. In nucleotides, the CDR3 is TGTGCCAGCAGCGTTGCGCTGAGCGGGATGTGGGGAAACACCATATATTTT. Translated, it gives CASSVALSGMWGNTIYF.

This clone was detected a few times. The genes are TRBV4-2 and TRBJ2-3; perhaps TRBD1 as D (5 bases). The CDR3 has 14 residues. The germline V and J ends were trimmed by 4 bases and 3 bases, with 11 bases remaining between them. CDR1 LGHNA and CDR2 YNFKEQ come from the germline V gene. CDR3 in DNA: TGTGCCAGCAGCCTACCGACAGAAACAGATACGCAGTATTTT. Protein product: CASSLPTETDTQYF.

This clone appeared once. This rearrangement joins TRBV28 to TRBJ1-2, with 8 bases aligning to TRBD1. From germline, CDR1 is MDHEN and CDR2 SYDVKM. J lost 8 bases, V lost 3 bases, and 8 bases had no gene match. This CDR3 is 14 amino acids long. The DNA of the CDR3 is TGTGCCAGCAGTTTCGGGGCAGGGGGCTGGGGCTACACCTTC. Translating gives CASSFGAGGWGYTF.

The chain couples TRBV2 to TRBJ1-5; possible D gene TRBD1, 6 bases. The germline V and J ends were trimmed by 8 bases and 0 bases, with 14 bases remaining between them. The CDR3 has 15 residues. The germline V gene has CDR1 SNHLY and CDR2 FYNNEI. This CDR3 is CASGPGAYSNQPQHF. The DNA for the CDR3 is TGTGCCAGCGGGCCAGGGGCGTATAGCAATCAGCCCCAGCATTTT.

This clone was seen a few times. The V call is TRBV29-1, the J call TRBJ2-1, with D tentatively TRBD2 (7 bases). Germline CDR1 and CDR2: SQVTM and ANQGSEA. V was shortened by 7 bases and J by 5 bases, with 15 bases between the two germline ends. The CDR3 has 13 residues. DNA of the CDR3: TGCAGCGCCGGGGGGCAGAGGGACAATGAGCAGTTCTTC. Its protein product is CSAGGQRDNEQFF.

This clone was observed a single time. The CDR3 sequence: CASRTNRRGRTDQPQHF. The CDR3 coding sequence is TGTGCCAGCAGAACCAACCGCAGGGGCAGGACAGATCAGCCCCAGCATTTT. The genes are TRBV21-1 and TRBJ1-5; TRBD1, as called in the table, went unchecked against the DNA. TRBV21-1 is described as a pseudogene. The length of the CDR3 is 17 residues.

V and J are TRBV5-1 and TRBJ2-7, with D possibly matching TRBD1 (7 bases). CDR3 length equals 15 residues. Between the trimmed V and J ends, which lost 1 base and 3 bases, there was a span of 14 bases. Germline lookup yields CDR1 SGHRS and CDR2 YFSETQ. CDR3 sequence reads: CASSLQGGQGYEQYF. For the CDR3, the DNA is TGCGCCAGCAGCTTGCAGGGGGGCCAGGGCTACGAGCAGTACTTC. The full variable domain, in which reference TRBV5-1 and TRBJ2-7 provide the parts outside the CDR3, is KAGVTQTPRYLIKTRGQQVTLSCSPISGHRSVSWYQQTPGQGLQFLFEYFSETQRNKGNFPGRFSGRQFSNSRSEMNVSTLELGDSALYLCASSLQGGQGYEQYFGPGTRLTVT.

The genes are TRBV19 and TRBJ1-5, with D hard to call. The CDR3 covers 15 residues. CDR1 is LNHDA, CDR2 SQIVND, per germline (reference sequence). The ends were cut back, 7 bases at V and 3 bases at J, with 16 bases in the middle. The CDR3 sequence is CASITGSGFNQPQHF. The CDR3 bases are TGTGCCAGTATCACGGGGTCAGGCTTCAATCAGCCCCAGCATTTT. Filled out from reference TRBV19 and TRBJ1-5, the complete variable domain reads DGGITQSPKYLFRKEGQNVTLSCEQNLNHDAMYWYRQDPGQGLRLIYYSQIVNDFQKGDIAEGYSVSREKKESFPLTVTSAQKNPTAFYLCASITGSGFNQPQHFGDGTRLSIL.

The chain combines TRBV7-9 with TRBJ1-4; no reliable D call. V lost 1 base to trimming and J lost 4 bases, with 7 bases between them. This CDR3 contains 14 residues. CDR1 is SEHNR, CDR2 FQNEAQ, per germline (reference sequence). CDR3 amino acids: CASSLGGVNEKLFF. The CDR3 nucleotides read TGTGCCAGCAGCTTAGGCGGCGTTAATGAAAAACTGTTTTTT.

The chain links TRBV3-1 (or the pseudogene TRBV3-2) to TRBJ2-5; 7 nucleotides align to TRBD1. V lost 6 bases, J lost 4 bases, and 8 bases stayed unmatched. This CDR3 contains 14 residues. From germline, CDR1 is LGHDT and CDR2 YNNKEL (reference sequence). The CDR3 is CASRQTGARETQYF. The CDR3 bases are TGTGCCAGCAGACAAACAGGGGCCAGAGAGACCCAGTACTTC.

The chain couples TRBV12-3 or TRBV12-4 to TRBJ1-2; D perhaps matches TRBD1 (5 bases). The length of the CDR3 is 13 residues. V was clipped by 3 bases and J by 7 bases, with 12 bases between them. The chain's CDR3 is CASSLMAGLGYTF. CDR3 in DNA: TGTGCCAGCAGTTTGATGGCAGGGCTTGGCTACACCTTC.

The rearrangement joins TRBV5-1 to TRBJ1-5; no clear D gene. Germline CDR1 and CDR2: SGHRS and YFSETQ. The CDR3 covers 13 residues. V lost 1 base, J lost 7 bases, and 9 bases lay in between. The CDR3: CASSLIPEQPQHF. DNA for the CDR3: TGCGCCAGCAGCTTGATTCCGGAGCAGCCCCAGCATTTT.

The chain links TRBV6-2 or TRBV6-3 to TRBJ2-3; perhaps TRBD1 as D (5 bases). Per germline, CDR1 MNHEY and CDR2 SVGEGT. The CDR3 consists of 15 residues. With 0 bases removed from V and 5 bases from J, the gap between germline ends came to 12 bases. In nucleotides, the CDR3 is TGTGCCAGCAGTTACTCGAGGTCCGGACAAGATACGCAGTATTTT. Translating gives CASSYSRSGQDTQYF.

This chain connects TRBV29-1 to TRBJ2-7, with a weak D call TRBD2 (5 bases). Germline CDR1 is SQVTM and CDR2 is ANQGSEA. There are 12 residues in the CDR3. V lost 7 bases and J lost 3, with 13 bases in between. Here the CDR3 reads CSAGEFGYEQYF. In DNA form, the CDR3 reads TGCAGCGCTGGGGAGTTCGGCTACGAGCAGTACTTC.

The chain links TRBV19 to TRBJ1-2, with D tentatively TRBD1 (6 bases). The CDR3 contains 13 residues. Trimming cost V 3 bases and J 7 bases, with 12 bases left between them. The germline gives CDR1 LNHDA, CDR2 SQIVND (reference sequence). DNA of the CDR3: TGTGCCAGTAGTATGTTACAGGGTGGTGGCTACACCTTC. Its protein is CASSMLQGGGYTF.